The 22 T cell receptor beta chains given below trace back to one sample, sequenced in a study of blood T cell repertoires in COVID-19. Only in-frame clones appear in the TCRdb table, and some are missing; sequencing was by immunoSEQ multiplex PCR. The table includes 110,000 or so clones, 70% to 80% detected once. The sequenced sample was peripheral blood. The receptor set was obtained from a man between 65 and 85 years old with acute or convalescent COVID-19.

This clone has only a few counts. The chain couples TRBV7-9 to TRBJ2-7, with D uncertain. Trimming removed 4 bases at V and 0 bases at J, with 10 bases between. Per the germline V gene, CDR1 is SEHNR and CDR2 is FQNEAQ (reference sequence). The length of the CDR3 is 14 residues. The CDR3, as DNA: TGTGCCAGCAGCTCAAGCTCCTACTCCTACGAGCAGTACTTC. It translates to CASSSSSYSYEQYF.

The V and J genes are TRBV5-4 and TRBJ2-7, with TRBD2 as a possible D gene (6 bases). Trimming stripped 4 bases from V and 3 bases from J, with 11 bases between. Germline-derived CDR1 and CDR2 are SGHNT and YYREEE (reference sequence). The CDR3 contains 13 residues. The CDR3 sequence: CASSREAVYEQYF. The CDR3, as DNA: TGTGCCAGCAGCAGGGAGGCGGTCTACGAGCAGTACTTC. The full variable domain, with the rest looked up from reference TRBV5-4 and TRBJ2-7, is ETGVTQSPTHLIKTRGQQVTLRCSSQSGHNTVSWYQQALGQGPQFIFQYYREEENGRGNFPPRFSGLQFPNYSSELNVNALELDDSALYLCASSREAVYEQYFGPGTRLTVT.

This clone was counted only a few times. The chain joins TRBV7-9 to TRBJ2-7, with 8 nucleotides matching TRBD2. Germline V gene data show CDR1 as SEHNR and CDR2 as FQNEAQ (reference sequence). Trimming cost V 4 bases and J 4 bases; bases outside gene matches: 12. There are 16 residues in the CDR3. CDR3 sequence (DNA): TGTGCCAGCAGCTCCTCGTCTGCTAGCGGGCGGTACGAGCAGTACTTC. It specifies CASSSSSASGRYEQYF.

This chain uses TRBV28 with TRBJ1-3; D is perhaps TRBD1 (5 bases). In germline, CDR1 is MDHEN, CDR2 SYDVKM. CDR3 size: 14 residues. Trimming left V 3 bases short and J 5 bases short, with 11 bases between. CDR3 sequence: CASSFSAGRNTIYF. The CDR3 DNA sequence: TGTGCCAGCAGTTTTTCGGCAGGGCGAAACACCATATATTTT.

This clone appeared a few times. The rearrangement uses TRBV7-2 and TRBJ2-7; D is undetermined. V gave up 5 bases and J gave up 2 bases, with 19 bases separating them. This CDR3 is 16 amino acids long. Germline CDR1 is SGHTA and CDR2 is FQGNSA. DNA of the CDR3: TGTGCCAGCAGCATGCCCCCCGGCAGGCCGACCTACGAGCAGTACTTC. This translates into CASSMPPGRPTYEQYF.

The sample holds a few counts of this clone. V usage is TRBV4-1 and J usage is TRBJ1-4; TRBD1 matches at 9 bases. The CDR3 contains 15 residues. Germline trimming cut 1 base from V and 6 bases from J; bases unmatched to any gene: 3. Germline V gene data show CDR1 as MGHRA and CDR2 as YSYEKL. In DNA, the CDR3 is TGCGCCAGCAGCCAAGGAGGACAGGGGTATGAAAAACTGTTTTTT. This translates into CASSQGGQGYEKLFF.

The genes are TRBV7-3 and TRBJ2-2; 16 bases match TRBD2. This CDR3 spans 13 amino acids. The germline V gene encodes CDR1 SGHTA and CDR2 FQGTGA. The V segment lost 3 bases and the J segment 16 bases; nucleotides outside the gene matches: 2. The CDR3 nucleotides read TGTGCCAGCAGCTTGGGACTAGCGGGAGGGCCGTTTTTT. Its translation is CASSLGLAGGPFF.

The chain joins TRBV7-9 to TRBJ1-2; 7 bases fit TRBD1. In germline, CDR1 is SEHNR, CDR2 FQNEAQ (reference sequence). This CDR3 region has 15 residues. Losses at the gene ends were 5 bases for V and 0 bases for J; bases not matched to a gene: 6. This chain's CDR3 is CASSDEDRTNYGYTF. The CDR3 bases are TGTGCCAGCAGCGACGAGGACAGGACTAACTATGGCTACACCTTC.

J is TRBJ1-2 and V is TRBV4-1, with a possible D match to TRBD1 (6 bases). Germline CDR1 MGHRA, CDR2 YSYEKL. The length of the CDR3 is 16 residues. The V end was cut by 2 bases, the J end by 2 bases, with 15 bases between. CDR3 nucleotide sequence: TGCGCCAGCAGCCAACCTGCCTGGGACACCAACTATGGCTACACCTTC. This sequence encodes CASSQPAWDTNYGYTF.

This clone was found a few times. V usage is TRBV28 and J usage is TRBJ2-1; 9 nucleotides match TRBD2. With V trimmed by 5 bases and J by 2 bases, 4 bases remained unmatched. The CDR3 covers 15 residues. In germline, CDR1 is MDHEN, CDR2 SYDVKM. DNA of the CDR3: TGTGCCAGCAGTCGTATAGCGGGAGCCTACAATGAGCAGTTCTTC. Protein product: CASSRIAGAYNEQFF. The whole variable domain, filled in from reference TRBV28 and TRBJ2-1, reads DVKVTQSSRYLVKRTGEKVFLECVQDMDHENMFWYRQDPGLGLRLIYFSYDVKMKEKGDIPEGYSVSREKKERFSLILESASTNQTSMYLCASSRIAGAYNEQFFGPGTRLTVL.

The V call is TRBV28, the J call TRBJ1-4; the match to TRBD1 covers 7 bases. With 6 bases clipped from V and 7 bases from J, the junction kept 8 bases outside the gene matches. The CDR3 spans 14 residues. The germline V gene has CDR1 MDHEN and CDR2 SYDVKM. The chain's CDR3 is CASSREGAGEKLFF. For the CDR3, the DNA is TGTGCCAGCAGCCGAGAGGGGGCGGGTGAAAAACTGTTTTTT.

This chain joins TRBV24-1 and TRBJ1-2; TRBD1 might be the D (6 bases). The CDR3 contains 13 residues. The V end was cut by 9 bases, the J end by 2 bases, with 12 bases between. CDR1 and CDR2 from the germline V gene are KGHDR and SFDVKD. CDR3 sequence (DNA): TGTGCCACCTCGACAGGAGAGAACTATGGCTACACCTTC. Its translation is CATSTGENYGYTF.

The chain employs TRBV6-5 and TRBJ2-7, with 8 positions matching TRBD2. The V gene end was trimmed by 7 bases and the J gene end by 3 bases; junction bases not matched to a gene: 11. The germline V gene has CDR1 MNHEY and CDR2 SVGAGI. The CDR3 has 15 residues. The CDR3 region is CASNSLGSGDYEQYF. The CDR3 coding sequence is TGTGCCAGCAACTCCTTGGGTAGCGGGGACTACGAGCAGTACTTC.

CDR3 DNA: TGTGCCAGCAGAATGGGCTTAAACTATGGCTACACCTTC. Amino acid sequence: CASRMGLNYGYTF. V usage is TRBV5-4 and J usage is TRBJ1-2, with no clear D. Germline V CDR1 and CDR2: SGHNT, YYREEE (reference sequence). Trimming removed 5 bases from V and 2 bases from J, with 10 bases in between. There are 13 residues in the CDR3.

The V call is TRBV5-1, the J call TRBJ2-2; perhaps TRBD1 as D (5 bases). CDR3 size: 16 residues. Trimming left V 0 bases short and J 0 bases short, with 9 bases between. From germline, CDR1 is SGHRS and CDR2 YFSETQ. DNA for the CDR3: TGCGCCAGCAGCTTGGTTGGGGCGACGAACACCGGGGAGCTGTTTTTT. Its translation: CASSLVGATNTGELFF.

The chain is built from TRBV13 and TRBJ2-3; 8 bases line up with TRBD2. The CDR3 consists of 15 residues. The germline V gene encodes CDR1 PRHDT and CDR2 FYEKMQ (reference sequence). J gave up 7 bases and V 5 bases, and 11 bases lay outside the gene matches. The CDR3 sequence is CASSPREREWNTQYF. DNA of the CDR3: TGTGCCAGCAGCCCCCGTGAGCGGGAGTGGAATACGCAGTATTTT.

The chain uses TRBV13 and TRBJ2-7; 9 nucleotides agree with TRBD2. This CDR3 spans 16 amino acids. V lost 0 bases and J lost 0; bases outside the gene matches: 3. The germline gives CDR1 PRHDT, CDR2 FYEKMQ (reference sequence). This chain's CDR3 is CASSLGGGRASYEQYF. In nucleotides, the CDR3 is TGTGCCAGCAGCTTAGGCGGCGGGAGGGCCTCCTACGAGCAGTACTTC.

In this sample, this clone turned up a few times. The rearrangement joins TRBV28 to TRBJ2-2; TRBD2 agrees at 9 bases. This CDR3 region has 18 residues. Germline lookup yields CDR1 MDHEN and CDR2 SYDVKM. Germline trimming cut 5 bases from V and 4 bases from J; bases unmatched to any gene: 14. The chain's CDR3 is CASSGRGSGRGTTGELFF. Written as DNA, the CDR3 is TGTGCCAGCAGTGGCCGCGGTAGCGGGAGAGGCACCACCGGGGAGCTGTTTTTT.

The V and J genes are TRBV6-2 or TRBV6-3 and TRBJ1-2, with a possible D match to TRBD1 (6 bases). The germline gives CDR1 MNHEY, CDR2 SVGEGT. This CDR3 has 13 residues. V lost 4 bases and J lost 4, with 10 bases in between. The CDR3 loop reads CASSSRGSYGYTF. In nucleotides, the CDR3 is TGTGCCAGCAGTTCCAGGGGAAGCTATGGCTACACCTTC.

This clone was counted a few times. The chain carries TRBV11-2 and TRBJ2-5; 7 positions agree with TRBD1. V lost 5 bases and J lost 2; bases outside the gene matches: 2. CDR3 length: 13 amino acids. CDR1 SGHAT and CDR2 FQNNGV come from the germline V gene. The CDR3 loop is CASSLGQQETQYF. DNA for the CDR3: TGTGCCAGCAGCCTGGGACAGCAAGAGACCCAGTACTTC.

This chain links TRBV5-1 with TRBJ2-5, with a weak D call TRBD1 (5 bases). The CDR3 contains 16 residues. CDR1 and CDR2 (germline): SGHRS, YFSETQ. V was trimmed by 4 bases and J by 7 bases, leaving 23 bases between them. The CDR3 here is CASSAPGAAAYGTQYF. The CDR3 DNA reads as TGCGCCAGCAGCGCACCTGGGGCGGCGGCTTACGGGACCCAGTACTTC.

In this sample, this clone turned up a few times. The V call is TRBV2, the J call TRBJ1-2, with 8 bases that match TRBD1. This CDR3 contains 13 residues. V trimming: 6 bases; J trimming: 7 bases; junction bases outside the gene matches: 7. Germline CDR1 reads SNHLY; CDR2 reads FYNNEI. Written as DNA, the CDR3 is TGTGCCAGCAGGGCCGAGACAGGGGTTGGCTACACCTTC. It translates to CASRAETGVGYTF.